This TCR beta chain stems from a study of CD8+ T cells in alopecia areata. Following RNA extraction, reverse transcription yielded cDNA that acted as the sequencing template. Using immunoSEQ multiplex PCR, the repertoire was profiled, and TCRdb retains in-frame clones only, with some absent. The sample yields under 250,000 clones, 50% to 70% seen once. Per the germline V gene, CDR1 is MNHEY and CDR2 is SVGAGI. The CDR3 is made up of 15 amino acids. V was shortened by 2 bases and J by 4 bases, with 12 bases between the two germline ends. The origin of this receptor is a human donor with alopecia areata. J is TRBJ1-3 and V is TRBV6-5; D might be TRBD1 (5 bases). Source: CD4+ T cells sorted from blood, taken at week 0. CDR3: CASSYAGGSGNTIYF. The DNA of the CDR3 is TGTGCCAGCAGTTACGCGGGGGGATCGGGAAACACCATATATTTT.